The 25 T cell receptor beta chains reported below all come from one sample, sequenced in a study of blood T cell repertoires in COVID-19. Profiled with immunoSEQ multiplex PCR; TCRdb holds only in-frame clones, not every one. The sample records around 100,000 clones, 65% to 85% being singletons. The source material was peripheral blood. The receptors originated from a woman aged 55-69 years with acute or convalescent COVID-19.

J is TRBJ2-1 and V is TRBV7-8, with TRBD1 as a possible D gene (5 bases). Trimming removed 3 bases from V and 3 bases from J, with 9 bases in between. CDR3 size: 14 residues. Germline CDR1 reads SGHVS; CDR2 reads FQNEAQ. CDR3 nucleotides: TGTGCCAGCAGCTTGAGACAGCTCTACAATGAGCAGTTCTTC. It translates to CASSLRQLYNEQFF.

The chain recombines TRBV29-1 with TRBJ2-5, with 7 bases fitting TRBD1. Germline loops: CDR1 SQVTM, CDR2 ANQGSEA. The CDR3 is 12 amino acids. Trimming at V came to 6 bases and at J to 2 bases, leaving 3 bases not matched to a gene. The DNA of the CDR3 is TGCAGCGTCCTGGGACAGCAAGAGACCCAGTACTTC. Amino acid sequence: CSVLGQQETQYF.

The CDR3 here is CASSGTGTGLGRQYF. DNA for the CDR3: TGTGCCAGCAGCGGCACCGGGACAGGACTCGGGCGGCAGTACTTC. The genes are TRBV5-4 and TRBJ2-7, with 8 bases matching TRBD1. After removal of 4 bases from V and 9 bases from J, the junction contained 15 bases not matched to a gene. The CDR3 is 15 amino acids. Per germline, CDR1 SGHNT and CDR2 YYREEE (reference sequence).

The V and J genes are TRBV4-2 and TRBJ2-1; 13 bases are a match to TRBD2. V shed 2 bases and J 9 bases; nucleotides not matched to a gene: 13. The germline gives CDR1 LGHNA, CDR2 YNFKEQ. The CDR3 extends over 18 amino acids. CDR3 loop: CASSQPTGLAGAGGEQFF. The CDR3 bases are TGTGCCAGCAGCCAACCTACAGGACTAGCGGGGGCCGGGGGTGAGCAGTTCTTC.

This clone has only a few counts. The chain employs TRBV6-1 and TRBJ1-2; TRBD1 matches at 7 bases. J was trimmed by 3 bases and V by 1 base; bases with no gene match: 2. This CDR3 spans 14 amino acids. Germline V gene lookup returns CDR1 MNHNS and CDR2 SASEGT. CDR3: CASSEEGAHYGYTF. CDR3 in DNA: TGTGCCAGCAGTGAAGAGGGGGCCCACTATGGCTACACCTTC.

This clone was seen only once. The V gene is TRBV5-4, the J gene TRBJ2-5; TRBD2 agrees at 16 bases. The germline gives CDR1 SGHNT, CDR2 YYREEE (reference sequence). The CDR3 extends over 17 amino acids. J gave up 5 bases and V 4 bases, and 8 bases lay outside the gene matches. CDR3 protein: CASSPGTSGGAGETQYF. The DNA for the CDR3 is TGTGCCAGCAGCCCCGGGACTAGCGGGGGGGCCGGGGAGACCCAGTACTTC. Full variable domain (remainder filled in from reference TRBV5-4 and TRBJ2-5): ETGVTQSPTHLIKTRGQQVTLRCSSQSGHNTVSWYQQALGQGPQFIFQYYREEENGRGNFPPRFSGLQFPNYSSELNVNALELDDSALYLCASSPGTSGGAGETQYFGPGTRLLVL.

The V call is TRBV4-2, the J call TRBJ1-2; TRBD1 agrees at 8 bases. Trimming took 6 bases from V and 1 from J; bases not matched to a gene: 7. In germline, CDR1 is LGHNA, CDR2 YNFKEQ. The CDR3 has 15 residues. CDR3 in DNA: TGTGCCAGCAGTCCTGGACAGGGAAGTAACTATGGCTACACCTTC. Protein: CASSPGQGSNYGYTF.

This clone occurred many times. The V call is TRBV30, the J call TRBJ2-7; maybe TRBD2 (7 bases). Germline CDR1 reads GTSNPN; CDR2 reads SVGIG (reference sequence). This CDR3 spans 17 amino acids. Trimming took off 1 base at V and 3 bases at J, with 22 bases between the two ends. CDR3 loop: CAWSDFAGGGGLYEQYF. The DNA for the CDR3 is TGTGCCTGGAGTGACTTCGCCGGAGGGGGGGGCCTCTACGAGCAGTACTTC.

The rearrangement links TRBV5-5 to TRBJ1-4; D is possibly TRBD1 (5 bases). The CDR3 contains 16 residues. The ends were cut back, 2 bases at V and 5 bases at J, with 16 bases in the middle. CDR1 is SGHKS and CDR2 is YYEKEE in the germline V gene (reference sequence). CDR3 nucleotides: TGTGCCAGCAGCTTCGGCCCGGGACGGGGGAATGAAAAACTGTTTTTT. Protein sequence: CASSFGPGRGNEKLFF.

This clone has just a few counts. The J gene is TRBJ1-1, the V gene TRBV7-2; D gene ambiguous. V shed 6 bases and J shed 0 bases, with 8 bases lying between them. Germline values: CDR1 SGHTA, CDR2 FQGNSA. The CDR3 totals 13 residues. CDR3 nucleotides: TGTGCCAGCAGGGAAGACATGAACACTGAAGCTTTCTTT. Residues: CASREDMNTEAFF.

The V call is TRBV2, the J call TRBJ1-2; D may be TRBD1 (6 bases). CDR3 size: 14 residues. The ends were cut back, 5 bases at V and 5 bases at J, with 15 bases in the middle. Germline lookup yields CDR1 SNHLY and CDR2 FYNNEI. The CDR3 loop is CASSFTGTTYGYTF. CDR3 nucleotide sequence: TGTGCCAGCAGTTTCACCGGGACAACTTATGGCTACACCTTC.

This clone was observed once. The V call is TRBV5-1, the J call TRBJ2-2; 7 bases map to TRBD1. Germline CDR1 is SGHRS and CDR2 is YFSETQ. After removal of 0 bases from V and 6 bases from J, the junction contained 5 bases not matched to a gene. This CDR3 is built from 15 residues. The CDR3 DNA reads as TGCGCCAGCAGCTTGGTGCCAGGGGGAGCCGGGGAGCTGTTTTTT. This encodes CASSLVPGGAGELFF.

The rearrangement uses TRBV5-1 and TRBJ2-5; D might be TRBD2 (5 bases). The CDR3 spans 14 residues. With 1 base removed from V and 0 bases from J, the gap between germline ends came to 7 bases. CDR1 and CDR2 from the germline V gene are SGHRS and YFSETQ. The CDR3 nucleotides read TGCGCCAGCAGCTTGTCGGGGAACCAAGAGACCCAGTACTTC. Translation gives CASSLSGNQETQYF.

The chain couples TRBV30 to TRBJ1-2, with TRBD1 matching over 9 bases. From germline, CDR1 is GTSNPN and CDR2 SVGIG (reference sequence). J gave up 8 bases and V 0 bases, and 4 bases lay outside the gene matches. The CDR3 is 13 residues long. The CDR3 protein is CAWSVQGAEGYTF. The CDR3 DNA reads as TGTGCCTGGAGTGTACAGGGGGCGGAGGGCTACACCTTC. The whole variable domain, filled in from reference TRBV30 and TRBJ1-2, reads SQTIHQWPATLVQPVGSPLSLECTVEGTSNPNLYWYRQAAGRGLQLLFYSVGIGQISSEVPQNLSASRPQDRQFILSSKKLLLSDSGFYLCAWSVQGAEGYTFGSGTRLTVV.

The rearrangement links TRBV7-3 to TRBJ2-2, with D possibly being TRBD2 (6 bases). The CDR3 is 16 residues long. Trimming removed 4 bases from V and 3 bases from J, with 15 bases in between. Looked up from germline, CDR1 is SGHTA and CDR2 is FQGTGA. The CDR3: CASSSSGESHTGELFF. CDR3 DNA sequence: TGTGCCAGCAGCTCCTCGGGGGAATCGCACACCGGGGAGCTGTTTTTT. The full variable domain, in which reference TRBV7-3 and TRBJ2-2 provide the parts outside the CDR3, is GAGVSQTPSNKVTEKGKYVELRCDPISGHTALYWYRQSLGQGPEFLIYFQGTGAADDSGLPNDRFFAVRPEGSVSTLKIQRTERGDSAVYLCASSSSGESHTGELFFGEGSRLTVL.

The chain has TRBV7-6 and TRBJ1-5, with 10 nucleotides matching TRBD1. V dropped 4 bases and J dropped 4; count of bases not matched to a gene: 4. This CDR3 has 15 residues. Germline CDR1 reads SGHVS; CDR2 reads FNYEAQ. The CDR3, as DNA: TGTGCCAGCAGCTCCCAGGGACAGGGGAATCAGCCCCAGCATTTT. Translating it yields CASSSQGQGNQPQHF.

This clone was seen once. CDR3 sequence reads: CASSQAGPGGGYTF. The CDR3 region has the DNA TGCGCCAGCAGCCAAGCCGGGCCCGGAGGGGGCTACACCTTC. The rearrangement uses TRBV4-1 and TRBJ1-2; D remains ambiguous. V lost 1 base and J 8 bases, leaving 14 bases between the germline ends. This CDR3 spans 14 amino acids. Germline V lookup: CDR1 MGHRA, CDR2 YSYEKL.

The V call is TRBV9, the J call TRBJ2-3, with D perhaps matching TRBD2 (5 bases). The CDR3 extends over 15 amino acids. V dropped 3 bases and J dropped 0 bases, with 11 bases sitting between them. CDR1 SGDLS and CDR2 YYNGEE come from the germline V gene. Here the CDR3 reads CASSGTGSSTDTQYF. Written as DNA, the CDR3 is TGTGCCAGCAGCGGGACGGGATCTAGCACAGATACGCAGTATTTT.

This chain connects TRBV7-9 to TRBJ2-7; TRBD1 agrees at 8 bases. Germline V gives CDR1 SEHNR, CDR2 FQNEAQ (reference sequence). Losses at the gene ends were 6 bases for V and 4 bases for J; bases not matched to a gene: 11. The CDR3 runs to 15 residues. CDR3 sequence: CASSHSGTGIYEQYF. The CDR3 region has the DNA TGTGCCAGCAGTCATTCCGGGACAGGAATTTACGAGCAGTACTTC.

This clone was found a few times. This chain joins TRBV27 and TRBJ1-6; 7 bases align to TRBD1. The J segment lost 9 bases and the V segment lost 2 bases, leaving 10 bases of the junction unmatched. CDR1 and CDR2 from the germline V gene are MNHEY and SMNVEV (reference sequence). This CDR3 is 16 amino acids long. Here the CDR3 DNA reads TGTGCCAGCAGTTTACCCCCGAGACAGGGATTTTCACCCCTCCACTTT. Protein: CASSLPPRQGFSPLHF.

The CDR3, as DNA: TGTGCCAGCAGCTTACTCATGCGTAATAATTCACCCCTCCACTTT. Translation: CASSLLMRNNSPLHF. The chain is built from TRBV7-9 and TRBJ1-6; no clear D. The germline V gene has CDR1 SEHNR and CDR2 FQNEAQ (reference sequence). V was trimmed by 2 bases and J by 5 bases, leaving 10 bases between them. The CDR3 runs to 15 residues.

The table lists this clone with a few counts. The rearrangement joins TRBV28 to TRBJ2-1, with 9 bases lining up with TRBD1. The ends lost 1 base at V and 4 bases at J; junction bases unmatched: 5. This CDR3 has 16 residues. Germline V gene data show CDR1 as MDHEN and CDR2 as SYDVKM. The chain's CDR3 is CASSLSGTGPYNEQFF. The CDR3 DNA reads as TGTGCCAGCAGTTTATCCGGGACAGGGCCTTACAATGAGCAGTTCTTC.

The chain carries TRBV2 and TRBJ1-5; 8 nucleotides match TRBD1. Trimming at V came to 7 bases and at J to 7 bases, leaving 15 bases not matched to a gene. The CDR3 consists of 16 residues. The germline CDR1 and CDR2 sequences are SNHLY and FYNNEI. CDR3 sequence (DNA): TGTGCCAGCACCCCCTCCACCGGACAGGGAAACCAGCCCCAGCATTTT. Protein product: CASTPSTGQGNQPQHF.

This clone was seen just once. In DNA form, the CDR3 reads TGTGCCAGCAGCTTGGGCCGTTCGAACACTGAAGCTTTCTTT. Protein product: CASSLGRSNTEAFF. This chain connects TRBV7-2 to TRBJ1-1; D is uncertain. The CDR3 has 14 amino acids. Trimming cost V 3 bases and J 1 base, with 9 bases left between them. The germline V gene encodes CDR1 SGHTA and CDR2 FQGNSA. The entire variable domain, with the rest obtained from reference TRBV7-2 and TRBJ1-1, is as follows: GAGVSQSPSNKVTEKGKDVELRCDPISGHTALYWYRQSLGQGLEFLIYFQGNSAPDKSGLPSDRFSAERTGGSVSTLTIQRTQQEDSAVYLCASSLGRSNTEAFFGQGTRLTVV.

The CDR3: CAWSYGEGGYGYTF. In nucleotides, the CDR3 is TGTGCCTGGAGTTACGGAGAGGGCGGCTATGGCTACACCTTC. The V gene is TRBV30, the J gene TRBJ1-2; D is ambiguous. The V and J ends lost 2 bases and 4 bases respectively, with 14 bases between them. The CDR3 is made up of 14 amino acids. Per germline, CDR1 GTSNPN and CDR2 SVGIG (reference sequence).